This T cell receptor beta chain derives from a study of cytomegalovirus exposure and HLA in healthy donors. About the research overall: The same platform as the roughly 700 first-cohort repertoires was used for the 95 to 150 validation repertoires, a later analysis reported.

Overall study findings and caveats: TCR beta chains numbering more than 150 were designated cytomegalovirus-associated.

This CDR3 has 15 residues. Germline V gives CDR1 SEHNR, CDR2 FQNEAQ (reference sequence). The V and J ends lost 1 base and 0 bases respectively, with 9 bases between them. With respect to this clone: Its antigen is as yet unknown.

The assay was immunoSEQ multiplex PCR, and TCRdb's table has in-frame clones only and misses some. The sample lists 250,000 or so clones, around 90% occurring once. The rearrangement joins TRBV7-9 to TRBJ1-2; no clear D gene. This sequence originates from a woman under 30 in good health and CMV-seronegative. The sequenced sample was PBMCs. CDR3 loop: CASSLVLTSNYGYTF. The CDR3 DNA reads TGTGCCAGCAGCTTAGTGCTTACTTCTAACTATGGCTACACCTTC.